This TCR beta chain is from a study of blood T cell repertoires in COVID-19. Clinical histories supplied by participants themselves formed the basis of cohort assignment. Each recovered donor of Cohort 3 presented with two negative PCRs, clearance, or symptom resolution. The germline gives CDR1 SGHAT, CDR2 FQDESV (reference sequence). V lost 5 bases, J lost 1 base, and 10 bases stayed unmatched. The CDR3 extends over 16 amino acids. This table comes from immunoSEQ multiplex PCR, and its TCRdb copy is limited to in-frame clones, with some not included. The table lists about 210,000 clones, roughly 77% of them singletons.

The chain combines TRBV11-1 with TRBJ2-5, with 7 positions matching TRBD1. This receptor was taken from a middle-aged man who had recovered from COVID-19. The sequencing input was PBMCs or T cells enriched from blood (not recorded which). CDR3 bases: TGTGCCAGCAGCATAGACCGGGACAGTCGCCAAGAGACCCAGTACTTC. Translation: CASSIDRDSRQETQYF.